The 14 T cell receptor beta chains listed next were all sequenced from one sample in a study of T-cell reconstitution after alpha-beta-depleted transplantation in children. Unique molecular identifiers were built into the TCRbeta library. TCRdb processed the PCR reads anew with MiXCR; each CDR3 protein has one entry. The profile shows fewer than 700,000 distinct CDR3 sequences, 10% to 15% of them singletons. The specimen was PBMCs, mostly from graft donor cells, collected 360 days after TCRalphabeta/CD19-depleted stem cell transplant. Receptors were obtained from a male patient younger than 18 who had a stem cell transplant for acute myeloid leukemia, so the T cells may come from the graft donor.

This clonotype was seen many times. The chain combines TRBV5-1 with TRBJ2-1; D may correspond to TRBD1 or TRBD2 (5 bases each). The CDR3 runs 13 residues. Deletions cut 2 bases from V and 6 bases from J, with 9 bases between. CDR1 is SGHRS and CDR2 is YFSETQ in the germline V gene. The DNA for the CDR3 is TGCGCCAGCAGCTTTACTAGGGGCAATGAGCAGTTCTTC. As protein: CASSFTRGNEQFF.

This clonotype appeared a few times. The CDR3 DNA follows: TGCAGTGCTAGTGCGACAGGCTATGGGGAAGAGACCCAGTACTTC. This codes for CSASATGYGEETQYF. The J gene is TRBJ2-5, the V gene TRBV20-1; D might be TRBD1 (6 bases). The CDR3 has 15 residues. Germline V CDR1 and CDR2: DFQATT, SNEGSKA (reference sequence). The V end lost 3 bases, the J end lost 3 bases, and 17 bases lay between the germline ends.

This clonotype was observed a handful of times. The chain employs TRBV4-1 and TRBJ1-5; TRBD1 might be the D (6 bases). Germline CDR1 and CDR2: MGHRA and YSYEKL. This CDR3 is built from 16 residues. The V end was cut by 0 bases, the J end by 9 bases, with 18 bases between. CDR3 nucleotide sequence: TGCGCCAGCAGCCAAGAGAATAAGATTAGGGGGGGGCCCCAGCATTTT. Translating it yields CASSQENKIRGGPQHF.

This chain uses TRBV28 with TRBJ2-2; D is possibly TRBD2 (5 bases). Germline lookup yields CDR1 MDHEN and CDR2 SYDVKM. The CDR3 covers 12 residues. V was cut by 5 bases and J by 8 bases, with 9 bases left in between. The DNA for the CDR3 is TGTGCCAGCAGTCAAACTAGAGGGGAGCTGTTTTTT. This sequence encodes CASSQTRGELFF.

A few counts support this clonotype. The chain couples TRBV30 to TRBJ2-3; maybe TRBD2 (6 bases). There are 16 residues in the CDR3. V shed 0 bases and J shed 6 bases, with 19 bases lying between them. CDR1 GTSNPN and CDR2 SVGIG come from the germline V gene (reference sequence). The CDR3 coding sequence is TGTGCCTGGAGTGTTCGTGGCGTGACTAGGGGTGATACGCAGTATTTT. This sequence encodes CAWSVRGVTRGDTQYF.

The V call is TRBV30, the J call TRBJ2-3; D is ambiguous. CDR3 length: 12 residues. Germline loops: CDR1 GTSNPN, CDR2 SVGIG (reference sequence). The V and J ends lost 2 bases and 5 bases respectively, with 8 bases between them. The CDR3 sequence is CAWSTVVDTQYF. As DNA, the CDR3 is TGTGCCTGGAGTACGGTAGTAGATACGCAGTATTTT.

The V call is TRBV4-2, the J call TRBJ2-7; 9 positions match TRBD2. The CDR3 totals 15 residues. Germline CDR1 reads LGHNA; CDR2 reads YNFKEQ. J lost 7 bases, V lost 6 bases, and 13 bases had no gene match. The CDR3 DNA reads as TGTGCCAGCAGTTTCGAGGTAGCGGGAGACGGGGAGCAGTACTTC. Protein product: CASSFEVAGDGEQYF.

There are many counts of this clonotype. The rearrangement joins TRBV6-2 or TRBV6-3 to TRBJ2-7; TRBD2 agrees at 9 bases. Germline V gene sequence: CDR1 MNHEY, CDR2 SVGEGT. This CDR3 is 14 amino acids long. The ends lost 7 bases at V and 3 bases at J; junction bases unmatched: 7. CDR3 protein: CASTYSSGIYEQYF. Here the CDR3 DNA reads TGTGCCAGCACCTACTCTAGCGGGATCTACGAGCAGTACTTC.

This clonotype has a single count. V and J are TRBV29-1 and TRBJ2-4, with TRBD2 as a possible D gene (5 bases). The CDR3 is 13 amino acids. Trimming stripped 4 bases from V and 0 bases from J, with 7 bases between. The germline V gene has CDR1 SQVTM and CDR2 ANQGSEA. The CDR3 protein is CSVVGRAKNIQYF. CDR3 DNA: TGCAGCGTTGTAGGGAGAGCCAAAAACATTCAGTACTTC.

The genes are TRBV20-1 and TRBJ2-1; D possibly corresponds to TRBD1 (5 bases). V shed 0 bases and J shed 0 bases, with 9 bases lying between them. This CDR3 has 15 amino acids. Germline V lookup: CDR1 DFQATT, CDR2 SNEGSKA (reference sequence). CDR3 sequence reads: CSAREGPLSYNEQFF. CDR3 nucleotides: TGCAGTGCTAGAGAGGGGCCGCTCTCCTACAATGAGCAGTTCTTC.

At least ten counts were recorded for this clonotype. The rearrangement links TRBV28 to TRBJ2-5; D is uncertain. This CDR3 contains 11 residues. The germline V gene encodes CDR1 MDHEN and CDR2 SYDVKM. Trimming removed 6 bases at V and 4 bases at J, with 6 bases between. The CDR3 loop is CASSRVETQYF. DNA of the CDR3: TGTGCCAGCAGCAGAGTAGAGACCCAGTACTTC.

This clonotype turned up a few times. The chain combines TRBV15 with TRBJ2-7; the D gene is possibly TRBD2 (5 bases). The CDR3 runs 14 residues. Trimming removed 4 bases from V and 1 base from J, with 11 bases in between. The V gene's germline CDR1 is LNHNV and CDR2 YYDKDF (reference sequence). The CDR3 protein is CATSNRGPSYEQYF. The CDR3 DNA sequence: TGTGCCACCAGCAATCGAGGGCCGTCCTACGAGCAGTACTTC.

This chain connects TRBV2 to TRBJ2-3; TRBD1 agrees at 7 bases. The V and J ends lost 7 bases and 2 bases, in that order; junction bases with no gene match: 6. The CDR3 extends over 14 amino acids. Germline CDR1 is SNHLY and CDR2 is FYNNEI. The CDR3 DNA sequence: TGTGCCAGCAAACACGGACAGGACACAGATACGCAGTATTTT. It yields the protein CASKHGQDTDTQYF.

Concerning this clonotype: A read error may be the cause here, since a much bigger clone is one base away. This likely comes from a read error, as the CDR3 has no conserved phenylalanine or tryptophan at its end. The J gene is TRBJ2-7, the V gene TRBV20-1, with TRBD2 matching 7 bases. This CDR3 comprises 14 residues. Germline CDR1 is DFQATT and CDR2 is SNEGSKA (reference sequence). Trimming took 4 bases from V and 3 from J; bases not matched to a gene: 9. CDR3: CSANFGGRGYEQYL. CDR3 DNA: TGCAGTGCTAATTTTGGCGGGAGAGGCTACGAGCAGTACTTG.